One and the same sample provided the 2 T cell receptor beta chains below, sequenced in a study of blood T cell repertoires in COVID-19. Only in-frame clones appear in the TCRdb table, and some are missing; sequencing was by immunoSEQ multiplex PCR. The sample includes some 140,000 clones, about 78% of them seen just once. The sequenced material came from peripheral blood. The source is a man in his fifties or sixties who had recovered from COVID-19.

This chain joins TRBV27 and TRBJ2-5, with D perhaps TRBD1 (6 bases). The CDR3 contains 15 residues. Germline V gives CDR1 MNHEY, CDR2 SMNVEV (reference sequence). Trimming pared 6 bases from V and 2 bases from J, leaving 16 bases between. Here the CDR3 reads CASSSNRVLQETQYF. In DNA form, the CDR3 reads TGTGCCAGCAGCTCCAACAGGGTTCTTCAAGAGACCCAGTACTTC.

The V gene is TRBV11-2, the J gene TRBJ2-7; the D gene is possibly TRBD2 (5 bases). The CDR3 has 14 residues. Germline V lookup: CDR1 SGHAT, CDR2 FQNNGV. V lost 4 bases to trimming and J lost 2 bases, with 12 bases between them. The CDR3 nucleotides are TGTGCCAGCAGCTCCCGGACTGGGCCCTACGAGCAGTACTTC. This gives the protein CASSSRTGPYEQYF.